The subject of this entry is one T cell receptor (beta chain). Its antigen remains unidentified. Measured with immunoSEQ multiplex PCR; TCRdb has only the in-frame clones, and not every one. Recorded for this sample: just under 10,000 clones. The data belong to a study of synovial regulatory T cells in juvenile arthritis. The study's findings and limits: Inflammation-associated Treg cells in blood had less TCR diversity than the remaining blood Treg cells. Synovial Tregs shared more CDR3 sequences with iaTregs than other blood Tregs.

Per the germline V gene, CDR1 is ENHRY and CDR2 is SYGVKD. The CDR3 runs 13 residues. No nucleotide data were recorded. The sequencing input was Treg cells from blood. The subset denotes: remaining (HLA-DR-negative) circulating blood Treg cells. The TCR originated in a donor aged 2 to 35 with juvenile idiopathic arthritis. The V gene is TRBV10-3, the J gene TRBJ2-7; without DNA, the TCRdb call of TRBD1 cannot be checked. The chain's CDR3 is CAIRGDSSYEQYF.